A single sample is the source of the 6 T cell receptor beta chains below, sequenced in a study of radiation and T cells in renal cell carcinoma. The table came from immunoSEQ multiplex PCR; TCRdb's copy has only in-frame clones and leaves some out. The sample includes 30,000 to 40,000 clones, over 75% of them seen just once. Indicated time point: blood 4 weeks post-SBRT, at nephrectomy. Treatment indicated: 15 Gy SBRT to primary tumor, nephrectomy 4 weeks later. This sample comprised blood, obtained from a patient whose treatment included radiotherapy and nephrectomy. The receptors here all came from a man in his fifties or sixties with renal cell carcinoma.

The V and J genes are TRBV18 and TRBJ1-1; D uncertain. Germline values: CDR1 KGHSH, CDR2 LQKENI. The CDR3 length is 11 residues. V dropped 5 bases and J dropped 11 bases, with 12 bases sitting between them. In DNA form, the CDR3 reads TGTGCCAGCTCAAAAGGAAATGGGGCTTTCTTT. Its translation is CASSKGNGAFF.

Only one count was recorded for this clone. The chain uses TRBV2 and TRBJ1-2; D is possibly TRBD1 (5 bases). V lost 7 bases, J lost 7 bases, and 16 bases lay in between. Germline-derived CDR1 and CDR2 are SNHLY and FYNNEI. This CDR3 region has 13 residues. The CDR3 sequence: CASTSAQGGGYTF. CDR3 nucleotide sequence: TGTGCCAGCACCAGTGCGCAGGGAGGTGGCTACACCTTC. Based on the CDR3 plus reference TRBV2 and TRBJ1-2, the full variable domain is EPEVTQTPSHQVTQMGQEVILRCVPISNHLYFYWYRQILGQKVEFLVSFYNNEISEKSEIFDDQFSVERPDGSNFTLKIRSTKLEDSAMYFCASTSAQGGGYTFGSGTRLTVV.

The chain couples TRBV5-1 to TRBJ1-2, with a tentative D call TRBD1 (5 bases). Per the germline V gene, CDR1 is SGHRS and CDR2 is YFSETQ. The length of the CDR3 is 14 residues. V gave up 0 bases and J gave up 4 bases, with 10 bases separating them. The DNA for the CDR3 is TGCGCCAGCAGCTTGGGACAGAACGTCTATGGCTACACCTTC. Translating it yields CASSLGQNVYGYTF.

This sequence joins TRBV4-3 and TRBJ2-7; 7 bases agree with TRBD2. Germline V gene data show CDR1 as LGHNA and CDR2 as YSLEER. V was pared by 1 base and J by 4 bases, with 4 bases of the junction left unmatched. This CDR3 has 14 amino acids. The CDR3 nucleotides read TGCGCCAGCAGCCAAGGGGTAGCGGGTTACGAGCAGTACTTC. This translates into CASSQGVAGYEQYF.

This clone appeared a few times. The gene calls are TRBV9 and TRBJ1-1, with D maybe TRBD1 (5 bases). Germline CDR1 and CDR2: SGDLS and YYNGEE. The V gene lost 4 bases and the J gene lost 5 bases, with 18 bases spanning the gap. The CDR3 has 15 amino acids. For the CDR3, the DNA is TGTGCCAGCAGCCCCGGGGGACGCAACCCGACTGAAGCTTTCTTT. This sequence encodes CASSPGGRNPTEAFF. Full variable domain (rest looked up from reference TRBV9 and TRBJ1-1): DSGVTQTPKHLITATGQRVTLRCSPRSGDLSVYWYQQSLDQGLQFLIQYYNGEERAKGNILERFSAQQFPDLHSELNLSSLELGDSALYFCASSPGGRNPTEAFFGQGTRLTVV.

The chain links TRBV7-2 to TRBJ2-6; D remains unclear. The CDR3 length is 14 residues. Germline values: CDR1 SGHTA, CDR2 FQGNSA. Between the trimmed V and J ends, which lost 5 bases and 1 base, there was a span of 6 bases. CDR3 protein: CASSPWSGANVLTF. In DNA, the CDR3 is TGTGCCAGCAGCCCGTGGTCTGGGGCCAACGTCCTGACTTTC.